The sequence of this TCR beta chain was determined in a study of T cell repertoires in ileal Crohn's disease. Turning to the study itself: About half received postoperative treatment, about a dozen with thiopurines and about 20 anti-TNF.

V lost 3 bases and J lost 7, with 13 bases in between. Germline assignment: CDR1 LNHDA and CDR2 SQIVND (reference sequence). The CDR3 has 14 amino acids. Profiling relied on immunoSEQ multiplex PCR, and the TCRdb table lists in-frame clones only, not all of them. The data show some 1,500 clones, 90% seen once. Documented time point: inflamed ileum from the surgical specimen. Input material: ileal tissue. This rearrangement joins TRBV19 to TRBJ2-1; the D gene is possibly TRBD2 (6 bases). The source of this sequence is an adult with Crohn's disease. This chain's CDR3 is CASSILEGLNEQFF. CDR3 in DNA: TGTGCCAGTAGTATCCTGGAGGGGCTAAATGAGCAGTTCTTC.